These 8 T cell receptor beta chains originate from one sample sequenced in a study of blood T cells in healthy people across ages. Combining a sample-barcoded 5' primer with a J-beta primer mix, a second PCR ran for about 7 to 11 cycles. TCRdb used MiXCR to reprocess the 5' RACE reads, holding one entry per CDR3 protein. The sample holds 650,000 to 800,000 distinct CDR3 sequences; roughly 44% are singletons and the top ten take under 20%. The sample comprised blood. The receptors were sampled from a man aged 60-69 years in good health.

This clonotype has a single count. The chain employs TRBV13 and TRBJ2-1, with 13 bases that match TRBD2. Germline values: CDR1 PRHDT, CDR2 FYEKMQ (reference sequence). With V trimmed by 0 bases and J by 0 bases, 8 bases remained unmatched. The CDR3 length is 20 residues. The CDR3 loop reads CASSLGWGLAGQSSYNEQFF. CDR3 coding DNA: TGTGCCAGCAGCTTAGGCTGGGGACTAGCGGGGCAAAGCTCCTACAATGAGCAGTTCTTC.

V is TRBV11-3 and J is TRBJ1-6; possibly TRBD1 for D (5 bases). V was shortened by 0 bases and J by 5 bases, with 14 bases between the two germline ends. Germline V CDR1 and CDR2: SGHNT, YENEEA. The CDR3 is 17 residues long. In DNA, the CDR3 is TGTGCCAGCAGCTTAGATGGGGGGGGAACGAATAATTCACCCCTCCACTTT. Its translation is CASSLDGGGTNNSPLHF. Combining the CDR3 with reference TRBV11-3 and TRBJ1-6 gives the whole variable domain EAGVVQSPRYKIIEKKQPVAFWCNPISGHNTLYWYLQNLGQGPELLIRYENEEAVDDSQLPKDRFSAERLKGVDSTLKIQPAELGDSAVYLCASSLDGGGTNNSPLHFGNGTRLTVT.

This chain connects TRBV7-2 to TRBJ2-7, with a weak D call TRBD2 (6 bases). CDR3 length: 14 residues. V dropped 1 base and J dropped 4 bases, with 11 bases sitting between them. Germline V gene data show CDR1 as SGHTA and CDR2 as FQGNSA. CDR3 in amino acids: CASSLVQGGYEQYF. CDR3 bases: TGTGCCAGCAGCTTAGTACAAGGAGGGTACGAGCAGTACTTC.

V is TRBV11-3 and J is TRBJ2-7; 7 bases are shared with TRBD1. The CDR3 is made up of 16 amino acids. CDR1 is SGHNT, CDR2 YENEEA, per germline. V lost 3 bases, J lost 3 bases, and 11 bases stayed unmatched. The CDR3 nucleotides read TGTGCCAGCAGCTTGGAATGGGAACAGGGGCTCTACGAGCAGTACTTC. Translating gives CASSLEWEQGLYEQYF.

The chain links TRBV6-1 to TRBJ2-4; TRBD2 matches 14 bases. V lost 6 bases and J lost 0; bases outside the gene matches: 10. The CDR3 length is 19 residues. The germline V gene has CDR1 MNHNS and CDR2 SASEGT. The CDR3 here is CASRPTGTSGGGAKNIQYF. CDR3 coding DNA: TGTGCCAGCAGGCCTACCGGGACTAGCGGGGGAGGAGCCAAAAACATTCAGTACTTC.

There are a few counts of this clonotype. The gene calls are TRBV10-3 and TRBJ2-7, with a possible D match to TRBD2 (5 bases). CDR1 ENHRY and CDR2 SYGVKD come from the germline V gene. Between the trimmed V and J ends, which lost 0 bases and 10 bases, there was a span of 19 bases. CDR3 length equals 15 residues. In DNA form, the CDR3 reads TGTGCCATCAGTGAGTCTGAGACCATCGTAGGAGGTCAGTACTTC. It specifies CAISESETIVGGQYF.

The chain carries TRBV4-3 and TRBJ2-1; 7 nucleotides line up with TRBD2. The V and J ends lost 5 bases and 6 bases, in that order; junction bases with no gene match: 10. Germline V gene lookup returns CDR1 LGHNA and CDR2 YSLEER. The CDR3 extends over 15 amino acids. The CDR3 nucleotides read TGCGCCAGCAGCGCTTCGGCGCGGGGGTCCAATGAGCAGTTCTTC. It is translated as CASSASARGSNEQFF.

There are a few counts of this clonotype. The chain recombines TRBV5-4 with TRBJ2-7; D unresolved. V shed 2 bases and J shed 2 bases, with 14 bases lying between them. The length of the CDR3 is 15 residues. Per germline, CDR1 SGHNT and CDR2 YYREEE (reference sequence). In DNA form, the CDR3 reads TGTGCCAGCAGCTTCCTCGGCGCAGCGACCTACGAGCAGTACTTC. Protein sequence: CASSFLGAATYEQYF.